A selection of T cell receptor beta chains follows, all from one sample in a study of control samples from healthy donors and cancer patients. This table comes from immunoSEQ multiplex PCR, and its TCRdb copy is limited to in-frame clones, with some not included. The sample has tens of thousands of clones, approximately 84% seen once. Source material: PBMCs. All receptors derive from an older man with lung cancer. The CDR3 runs from the conserved cysteine through the conserved F or W. The order of the fields is D gene, J gene, V gene, clone size, CDR3 protein, CDR3 DNA. D genes are given only for firm matches. Clone size appears in some rows only: once, few, many, or a class for an expanded clone.

NA,TRBJ2-5,TRBV6-6,once,CASTSGDPQYF,TGTGCCAGCACAAGTGGGGACCCCCAGTACTTC
NA,TRBJ2-5,TRBV9,NA,CASSVGGLAALQETQYF,TGTGCCAGCAGCGTAGGGGGGCTAGCGGCACTCCAAGAGACCCAGTACTTC
NA,TRBJ2-6,TRBV11-2,NA,CASPLVNSGANVLTF,TGTGCCAGTCCCTTAGTGAATTCTGGGGCCAACGTCCTGACTTTC
NA,TRBJ2-1,TRBV21-1,NA,CARKDRGDNEQFF,TGTGCCAGAAAGGACAGGGGGGACAATGAGCAGTTCTTC
NA,TRBJ2-3,TRBV5-1,NA,CASSFNPVTAQYF,TGCGCCAGCAGCTTCAACCCAGTAACGGCGCAGTATTTT
TRBD1,TRBJ1-2,TRBV4-3,NA,CASSLDDRGRGYTF,TGCGCCAGCAGCCTAGATGACAGGGGTCGTGGCTACACCTTC
NA,TRBJ1-5,TRBV7-6,NA,CASSFQAGLSNQPQHF,TGTGCCAGCAGCTTTCAGGCAGGGCTTAGCAATCAGCCCCAGCATTTT
NA,TRBJ2-3,TRBV6-1,NA,CASTDPLAPSTDTQYF,TGTGCCAGCACTGATCCTCTAGCGCCTAGCACAGATACGCAGTATTTT
NA,TRBJ1-1,TRBV15,NA,CATSRATVQNEAFF,TGTGCCACCAGCAGAGCCACTGTACAGAATGAAGCTTTCTTT
NA,TRBJ2-1,TRBV5-5,NA,CASSLSGHEQFF,TGTGCCAGCAGCTTGAGTGGCCATGAGCAGTTCTTC
TRBD2,TRBJ2-1,TRBV7-2,NA,CASRQTPSGGAGHEQFF,TGTGCCAGCAGACAAACTCCTAGCGGGGGGGCCGGGCATGAGCAGTTCTTC
NA,TRBJ1-2,TRBV7-3,NA,CASSPREHLKRNYGYTF,TGTGCCAGCAGCCCTAGGGAACACTTGAAAAGAAACTATGGCTACACCTTC
TRBD2,TRBJ2-3,TRBV19,NA,CASSTGLELSDTQYF,TGTGCCAGTAGTACGGGACTAGAACTGTCAGATACGCAGTATTTT
NA,TRBJ1-6,TRBV30,NA,CAWSASGGNSPLHF,TGTGCCTGGAGTGCGTCGGGGGGCAATTCACCCCTCCACTTT
TRBD2,TRBJ2-5,TRBV24-1,NA,CATSDFGGGPETQYF,TGTGCCACCAGTGATTTTGGCGGGGGGCCCGAGACCCAGTACTTC
NA,TRBJ1-5,TRBV6-5,NA,CASTISEGQPQHF,TGTGCCAGCACTATTTCGGAGGGACAGCCCCAGCATTTT
NA,TRBJ2-2,TRBV11-3,NA,CASSLYREGTGELFF,TGTGCCAGCAGCCTCTACAGGGAGGGAACCGGGGAGCTGTTTTTT
NA,TRBJ2-3,TRBV7-2,NA,CASSRGGGHSTDTQYF,TGTGCCAGCAGCCGTGGGGGGGGGCATAGCACAGATACGCAGTATTTT
NA,TRBJ2-3,TRBV27,NA,CASSLPGQDLPSTDTQYF,TGTGCCAGCAGTCTCCCGGGGCAGGACTTACCTAGCACAGATACGCAGTATTTT